This is a list of T cell receptor beta chains from one sample in a study of T cell repertoires in cytomegalovirus infection. Using its own MiXCR run on the reads, TCRdb lists one record per CDR3 protein. Of under 150,000 distinct CDR3 sequences listed, around 31% are singletons. Antigen specificity for these receptors is unknown. The source material was CD8+ T cells from cultured PBMCs, sampled from culture after CMV antigen stimulation. These receptors were taken from a human donor in good health (CMV status not recorded). Some clones in this sample may be carry-over from other donors' samples. CDR3s include the opening cysteine and the closing phenylalanine or tryptophan. D genes are given only for firm matches. Clone size, where shown, is once, few, many, or a class for clones that have expanded.

J | size | D | V | DNA | CDR3
TRBJ2-5 | many | - | TRBV13 | TGTGCCAGCAGCTTGAGGTTGAAAGCCCAAGAGACCCAGTACTTC | CASSLRLKAQETQYF
TRBJ2-1 | - | TRBD2 | TRBV6-6 | TGTGCCAGCAGTTACGGCGGGGGAAGCTCCTACAATGAGCAGTTCTTC | CASSYGGGSSYNEQFF
TRBJ2-1 | - | - | TRBV20-1 | TGCAGTGCTCCCGGGGTCTCCTACAATGAGCAGTTCTTC | CSAPGVSYNEQFF
TRBJ2-1 | many | - | TRBV10-3 | TGTGCCATCAGTGAGTCGGGGGGTGGTCTTAACAATGAGCAGTTCTTC | CAISESGGGLNNEQFF
TRBJ2-4 | few | - | TRBV11-2 | TGTGCCAGCAGCTCATTCGAGTGGACAGAGCTAGCCAAAAACATTCAGTACTTC | CASSSFEWTELAKNIQYF
TRBJ2-7 | - | - | TRBV27 | TGTGCCAGCAGTTTATCTCAGGGTATCCACGAGCAGTACTTC | CASSLSQGIHEQYF
TRBJ1-2 | - | - | TRBV7-2 | TGTGCCAGCAGCTCTACGTCCGGGTCGGCCTATGGCTACACCTTC | CASSSTSGSAYGYTF
TRBJ2-5 | few | - | TRBV5-5 | TGTGCCAGCAGCCCGCACATGGGGACGGCCGCAGAGACCCAGTACTTC | CASSPHMGTAAETQYF
TRBJ1-2 | few | TRBD1 | TRBV7-9 | TGTGCCAGCAGCTCAACGACAGGGGGCAAGAGTGGCTACACCTTC | CASSSTTGGKSGYTF
TRBJ2-5 | - | TRBD1 | TRBV5-1 | TGCGCCAGCAGCTTGGCCAGTACAGGGGGCCGAAAGACCCAGTACTTC | CASSLASTGGRKTQYF
TRBJ2-2 | - | TRBD1 | TRBV2 | TGTGCCAGCAGAGAAGGACAGGGGAACACCGTGGAGCTGTTTTTT | CASREGQGNTVELFF
TRBJ2-3 | - | - | TRBV9 | TGTGCCAGCAGCACGAAACCTCAGGGGACAGATACGCAGTATTTT | CASSTKPQGTDTQYF
TRBJ2-1 | - | TRBD2 | TRBV19 | TGTGCCAGTAAAGGCTCGACGGGGGGGCTCAATGAGCAGTTCTTC | CASKGSTGGLNEQFF
TRBJ1-1 | few | TRBD1 | TRBV4-1 | TGCGCCAGCAGCCGGCACCATCGCGGGACAGGGGATAGTGAAGCTTTCTTT | CASSRHHRGTGDSEAFF
TRBJ2-5 | few | - | TRBV13 | TGTGCCAGCAGCCCCCCCGAGGGCCGAGGGGAGACCCAGTACTTC | CASSPPEGRGETQYF
TRBJ2-3 | - | TRBD2 | TRBV27 | TGTGCCAGCAGTTTTCTTAGCCCTAGCGGGGGGGCGGGGACGCAGTATTTT | CASSFLSPSGGAGTQYF
TRBJ1-1 | - | - | TRBV10-3 | TGTGCCATCAGTGATCCCCCAAAGGGCACTGATGAAGCTTTCTTT | CAISDPPKGTDEAFF
TRBJ2-1 | few | - | TRBV27 | TGTGCCAGCAGTTTATCCCAAGTCTCGGATGAGCAGTTCTTC | CASSLSQVSDEQFF